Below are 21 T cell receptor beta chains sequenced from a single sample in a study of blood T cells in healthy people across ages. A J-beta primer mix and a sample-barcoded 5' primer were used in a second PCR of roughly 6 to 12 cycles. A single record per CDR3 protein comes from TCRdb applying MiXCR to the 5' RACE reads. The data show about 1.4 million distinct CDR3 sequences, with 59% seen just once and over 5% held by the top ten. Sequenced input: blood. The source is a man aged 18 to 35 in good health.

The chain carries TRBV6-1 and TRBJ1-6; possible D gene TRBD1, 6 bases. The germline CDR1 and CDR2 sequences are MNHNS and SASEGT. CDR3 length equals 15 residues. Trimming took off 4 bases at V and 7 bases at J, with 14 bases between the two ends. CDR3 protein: CASSVRTASNSPLHF. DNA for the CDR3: TGTGCCAGCAGTGTACGGACAGCGTCGAATTCACCCCTCCACTTT.

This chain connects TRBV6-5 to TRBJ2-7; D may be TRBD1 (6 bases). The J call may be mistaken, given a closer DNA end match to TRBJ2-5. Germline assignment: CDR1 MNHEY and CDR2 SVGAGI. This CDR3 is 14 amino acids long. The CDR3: CASSYPGHKETQYF. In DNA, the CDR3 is TGTGCCAGCAGTTACCCGGGACATAAAGAGACCCAGTACTTC.

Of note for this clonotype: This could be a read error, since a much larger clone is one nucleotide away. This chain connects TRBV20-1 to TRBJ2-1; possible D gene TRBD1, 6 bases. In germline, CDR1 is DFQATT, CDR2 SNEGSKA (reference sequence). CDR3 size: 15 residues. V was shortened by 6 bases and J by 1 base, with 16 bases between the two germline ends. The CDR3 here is CSASSGVRSYNEQFF. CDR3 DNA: TGCAGTGCCTCATCAGGGGTCAGGTCCTACAATGAGCAGTTCTTC.

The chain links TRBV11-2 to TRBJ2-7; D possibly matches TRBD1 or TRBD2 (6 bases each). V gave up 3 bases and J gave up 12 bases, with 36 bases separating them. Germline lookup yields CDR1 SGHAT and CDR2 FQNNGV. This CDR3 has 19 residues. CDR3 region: CASSFNDRTTELQKTNRYF. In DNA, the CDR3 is TGTGCCAGCAGCTTCAATGACAGGACTACCGAGCTACAAAAAACTAATCGGTACTTC.

CDR3: CASSHPDRAYEQYF. The CDR3 nucleotides read TGCGCCAGCAGCCATCCGGACCGCGCCTACGAGCAGTACTTC. The chain recombines TRBV4-1 with TRBJ2-7, with D unresolved. The germline V gene has CDR1 MGHRA and CDR2 YSYEKL. With 3 bases removed from V and 2 bases from J, the gap between germline ends came to 11 bases. The CDR3 consists of 14 residues.

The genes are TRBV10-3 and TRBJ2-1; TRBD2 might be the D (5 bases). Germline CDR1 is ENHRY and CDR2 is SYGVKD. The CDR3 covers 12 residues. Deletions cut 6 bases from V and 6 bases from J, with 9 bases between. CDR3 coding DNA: TGTGCCATCAGGAACGGGATCAATGAGCAGTTCTTC. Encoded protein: CAIRNGINEQFF.

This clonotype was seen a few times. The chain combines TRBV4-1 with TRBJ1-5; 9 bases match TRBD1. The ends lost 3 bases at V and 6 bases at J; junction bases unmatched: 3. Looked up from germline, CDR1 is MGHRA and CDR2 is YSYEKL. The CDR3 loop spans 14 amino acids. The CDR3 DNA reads TGCGCCAGCAGCCAGGACAGGGGTGTTCAGCCCCAGCATTTT. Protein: CASSQDRGVQPQHF.

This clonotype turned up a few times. CDR3 residues: CSVCLRDNAYEQYF. The CDR3 DNA sequence: TGCAGCGTTTGCCTCCGGGACAATGCCTACGAGCAGTACTTC. This rearrangement joins TRBV29-1 to TRBJ2-7; possible D gene TRBD1, 6 bases. The V end lost 5 bases, the J end lost 2 bases, and 16 bases lay between the germline ends. The CDR3 is 14 amino acids. CDR1 and CDR2 (germline): SQVTM, ANQGSEA.

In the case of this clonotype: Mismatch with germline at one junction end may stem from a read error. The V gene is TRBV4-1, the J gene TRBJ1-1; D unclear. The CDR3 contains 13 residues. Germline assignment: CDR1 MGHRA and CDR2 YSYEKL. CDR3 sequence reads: CASSQDSNTEAFF. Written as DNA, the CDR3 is TGTGCCAGCAGCCAAGACTCGAACACTGAAGCTTTCTTT.

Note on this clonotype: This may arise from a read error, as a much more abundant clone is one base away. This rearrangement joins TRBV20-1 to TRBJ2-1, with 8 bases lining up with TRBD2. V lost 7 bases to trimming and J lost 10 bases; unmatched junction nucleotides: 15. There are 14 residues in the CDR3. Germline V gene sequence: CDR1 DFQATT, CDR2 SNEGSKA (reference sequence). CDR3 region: CSVPGGRGGYEQFF. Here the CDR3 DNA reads TGCAGTGTTCCGGGGGGGCGGGGCGGCTACGAGCAGTTCTTC.

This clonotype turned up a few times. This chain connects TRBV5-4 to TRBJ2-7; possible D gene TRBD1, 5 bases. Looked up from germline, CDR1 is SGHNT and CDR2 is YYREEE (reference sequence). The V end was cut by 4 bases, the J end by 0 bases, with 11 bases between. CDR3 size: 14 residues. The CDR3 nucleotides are TGTGCCAGCAGCCGCCAGGGAAGCTCCTACGAGCAGTACTTC. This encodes CASSRQGSSYEQYF. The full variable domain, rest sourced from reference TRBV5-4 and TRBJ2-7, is ETGVTQSPTHLIKTRGQQVTLRCSSQSGHNTVSWYQQALGQGPQFIFQYYREEENGRGNFPPRFSGLQFPNYSSELNVNALELDDSALYLCASSRQGSSYEQYFGPGTRLTVT.

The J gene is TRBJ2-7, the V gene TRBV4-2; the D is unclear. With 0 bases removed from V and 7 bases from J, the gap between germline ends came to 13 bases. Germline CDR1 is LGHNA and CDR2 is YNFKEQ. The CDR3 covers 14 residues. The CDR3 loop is CASSQEERVSEQYF. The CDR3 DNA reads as TGTGCCAGCAGCCAAGAGGAAAGGGTCAGTGAGCAGTACTTC.

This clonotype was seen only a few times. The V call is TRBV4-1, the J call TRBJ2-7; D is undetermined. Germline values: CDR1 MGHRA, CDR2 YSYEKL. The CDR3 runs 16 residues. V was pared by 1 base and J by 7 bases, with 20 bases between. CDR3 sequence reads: CASSQAVGSSYNEQYF. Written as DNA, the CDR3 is TGCGCCAGCAGCCAAGCAGTTGGAAGCTCCTACAATGAGCAGTACTTC.

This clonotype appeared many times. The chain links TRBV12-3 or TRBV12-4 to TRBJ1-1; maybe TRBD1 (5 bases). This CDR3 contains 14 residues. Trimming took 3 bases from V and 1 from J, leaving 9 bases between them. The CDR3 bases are TGTGCCAGCAGTTTGGGGCAGGAGAACACTGAAGCTTTCTTT. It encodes CASSLGQENTEAFF.

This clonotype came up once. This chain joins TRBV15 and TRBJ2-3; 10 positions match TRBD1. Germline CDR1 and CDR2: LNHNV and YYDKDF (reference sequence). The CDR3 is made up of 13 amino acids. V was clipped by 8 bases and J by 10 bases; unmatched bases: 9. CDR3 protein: CATQDRGTRAQYF. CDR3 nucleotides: TGTGCCACCCAGGACAGGGGGACTCGAGCGCAGTATTTT.

The CDR3 loop reads CASSLQTGGVLFF. CDR3 nucleotide sequence: TGTGCCAGCAGTCTTCAGACAGGCGGGGTACTGTTTTTT. V usage is TRBV12-3 or TRBV12-4 and J usage is TRBJ1-4; possible D gene TRBD1, 6 bases. The V end was cut by 5 bases, the J end by 13 bases, with 17 bases between. The CDR3 has 13 amino acids.

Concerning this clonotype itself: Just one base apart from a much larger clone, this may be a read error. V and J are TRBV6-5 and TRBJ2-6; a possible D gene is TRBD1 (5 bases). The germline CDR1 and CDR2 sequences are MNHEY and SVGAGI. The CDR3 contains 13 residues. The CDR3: CASSYGGANVQTF. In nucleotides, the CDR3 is TGTGCCAGCAGTTACGGTGGGGCCAACGTCCAGACTTTC.

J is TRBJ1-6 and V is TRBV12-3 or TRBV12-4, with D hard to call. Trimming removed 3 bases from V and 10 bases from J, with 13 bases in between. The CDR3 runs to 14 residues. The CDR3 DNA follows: TGTGCCAGCAGTTTTGGGAGGGATGGCTCACCCCTCCACTTT. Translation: CASSFGRDGSPLHF.

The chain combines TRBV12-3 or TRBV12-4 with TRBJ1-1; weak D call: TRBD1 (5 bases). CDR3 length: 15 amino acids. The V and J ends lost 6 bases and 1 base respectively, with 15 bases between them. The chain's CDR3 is CASRHEGTENTEAFF. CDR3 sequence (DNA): TGTGCCAGCAGGCACGAAGGGACGGAGAACACTGAAGCTTTCTTT.

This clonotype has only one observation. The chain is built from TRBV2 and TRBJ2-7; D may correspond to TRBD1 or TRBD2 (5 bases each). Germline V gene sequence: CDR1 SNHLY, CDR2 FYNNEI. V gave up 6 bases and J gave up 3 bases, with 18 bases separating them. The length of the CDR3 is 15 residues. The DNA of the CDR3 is TGTGCCAGCAGGGAGATGGGGGTTCAAGTCTACGAGCAGTACTTC. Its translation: CASREMGVQVYEQYF.

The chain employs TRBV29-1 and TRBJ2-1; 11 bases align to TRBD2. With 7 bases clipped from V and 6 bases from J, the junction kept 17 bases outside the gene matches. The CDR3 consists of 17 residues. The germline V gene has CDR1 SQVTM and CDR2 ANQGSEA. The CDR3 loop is CSAVAPNLAGGPNEQFF. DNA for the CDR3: TGCAGCGCCGTCGCCCCTAACTTAGCGGGAGGGCCCAATGAGCAGTTCTTC.